This is a list of T cell receptor beta chains from one sample in a study of response to subunit inactivated influenza vaccine. TCRdb reprocessed the RT-PCR reads with MiXCR, giving one entry per CDR3 protein. The top ten hold roughly 25% of the sample, which has fewer than 250,000 distinct CDR3 sequences, around 14% seen once. Sequenced here: CD8+ T cells sorted from PBMCs, sampled about 5 days after vaccination. The receptor source for this set is a man between 45 and 60 years old who received an inactivated influenza vaccine. Both conserved end residues are part of each CDR3. The D gene is left open where the match is weak. Size is stated for part of the rows, as once, few or many counts, or as a class when the clone is expanded.

>TRBV7-9|few|TRBJ1-2|NA
TGTGCCAGCAGCTTAGCCGCAGGGGCGGGCTACACCTTC
CASSLAAGAGYTF
>TRBV28|many|TRBJ2-7|NA
TGTGCCAGCAGCTCGGGCGGATACGAGCAGTACTTC
CASSSGGYEQYF
>TRBV5-1|NA|TRBJ2-7|NA
TGCGCCAGCAGTCTGCAGAGGGGGGCCGCCTACGAGCAGTACTTC
CASSLQRGAAYEQYF
>TRBV4-1|NA|TRBJ1-5|TRBD1
TGCGCCAGCAGCCAAGATGGGACAGGGGGATTTCAGCCCCAGCATTTT
CASSQDGTGGFQPQHF
>TRBV7-6|NA|TRBJ2-3|NA
TGTGCCAGCAGCTTATGGGGCGGGAACACAGATACGCAGTATTTT
CASSLWGGNTDTQYF
>TRBV5-1|NA|TRBJ1-1|NA
TGCGCCAGCAGCGTGGATATGAACACTGAAGCTTTCTTT
CASSVDMNTEAFF
>TRBV27|NA|TRBJ2-7|TRBD1
TGTGCCAGCAGTTTCGTAGGCGTGCAGGGGGCGGGCGAGCAGTACTTC
CASSFVGVQGAGEQYF
>TRBV7-6|NA|TRBJ2-1|NA
TGTGCCAGCAGCTTAGGGCCAGGCGGGGTTAATGAGCAGTTCTTC
CASSLGPGGVNEQFF
>TRBV6-2/TRBV6-3|NA|TRBJ2-2|TRBD1
TGTGCCAGCAGACGATACCAGGGGGCCGGGGAGCTGTTTTTT
CASRRYQGAGELFF
>TRBV20-1|few|TRBJ2-3|TRBD2
TGCAGTGATCGAAGACTAGCGGGGGGAAGCACGCAGTATTTT
CSDRRLAGGSTQYF
>TRBV7-9|few|TRBJ2-1|TRBD1
TGTGCCAGCAGCTTTACCGGGACAGGGGGTCGGGTCTTC
CASSFTGTGGRVF
>TRBV28|many|TRBJ2-1|TRBD2
TGTGCCAGCAGTTTGCTAGCGGGAGGGGCTTACAATGAGCAGTTCTTC
CASSLLAGGAYNEQFF
>TRBV20-1|NA|TRBJ1-5|NA
TGCAGTGCTAGAGATAGGAGGGGTCAGCAGCCCCAGCATTTT
CSARDRRGQQPQHF
>TRBV28|few|TRBJ2-7|NA
TGTGCCAGCAGTTTAAGTGTAGGGGCAATATACGAGCAGTACTTC
CASSLSVGAIYEQYF
>TRBV29-1|many|TRBJ1-2|NA
TGCAGCGTTGTCGATCAGAGAGGCTACACCTTC
CSVVDQRGYTF
>TRBV6-5|NA|TRBJ2-7|TRBD1
TGTGCCAGCAGTTACGCACTGGACAGGGCCTACGAGCAGTACTTC
CASSYALDRAYEQYF
>TRBV28|NA|TRBJ2-1|TRBD1
TGTGCCAGCAGTTTACAGGGGGCATGGGAGCAGTTCTTC
CASSLQGAWEQFF
>TRBV4-2|NA|TRBJ2-5|TRBD2
TGTGCCAGCAGCCAACAGGGACTAGCGGGAGATGAGACCCAGTACTTC
CASSQQGLAGDETQYF
>TRBV29-1|NA|TRBJ2-1|TRBD2
TGCAGCGTTGAAGGAACTAGCGGGGGATACAATGAGCAGTTCTTC
CSVEGTSGGYNEQFF
>TRBV15|few|TRBJ1-1|NA
TGTGCCACCAGCAGAGAGTCCCGCGCTGAAGCTTTCTTT
CATSRESRAEAFF
>TRBV6-5|NA|TRBJ2-1|TRBD2
TGTGCCAGCAGTTACTCTCCTAGCGGGGGTTTTAATGAGCAGTTCTTC
CASSYSPSGGFNEQFF
>TRBV29-1|NA|TRBJ2-2|NA
TGCAGCGTTGAACCAATAGGCAGACACACCGGGGAGCTGTTTTTT
CSVEPIGRHTGELFF
>TRBV12-3/TRBV12-4|NA|TRBJ1-2|NA
TGTGCCAGCAGTCTCGTAGGGGTCTATGGCTACACCTTC
CASSLVGVYGYTF
>TRBV6-2/TRBV6-3|NA|TRBJ2-7|NA
TGTGCCAGCAGTTATCTACCGCACTCCTACGAGCAGTACTTC
CASSYLPHSYEQYF
>TRBV19|NA|TRBJ2-1|NA
TGTGCCAGTAGTATCGGTGGGGGTTACAACAATGAGCAGTTCTTC
CASSIGGGYNNEQFF
>TRBV29-1|many|TRBJ2-2|NA
TGCAGCGTCACCGTGACGGAGACCGGGGAGCTGTTTTTT
CSVTVTETGELFF
>TRBV7-8|few|TRBJ2-6|NA
TGTGCCAGCAGCCGAGCAGTCTCTGGGGCCAACGTCCTGACTTTC
CASSRAVSGANVLTF
>TRBV15|NA|TRBJ2-5|NA
TGTGCCACCAGCGGCGGACTAAACAAGGTCAATTTTGGTTTGGTGACCCAGTACTTC
CATSGGLNKVNFGLVTQYF
>TRBV4-1|once|TRBJ2-7|NA
TGCGCCAGCAGCCAAGTTCTGGGTAGCACCTACGAGCAGTACTTC
CASSQVLGSTYEQYF
>TRBV4-3|NA|TRBJ2-1|NA
TGCGCCAGCAGCCAGGGTGTGGGGACGGGGATCTACAATGAGCAGTTCTTC
CASSQGVGTGIYNEQFF
>TRBV12-3/TRBV12-4|NA|TRBJ2-5|NA
TGTGCCAGCAGTTTAGGGGGGACCGAACAAGAGACCCAGTACTTC
CASSLGGTEQETQYF
>TRBV6-1|few|TRBJ2-7|NA
TGTGCCAGCAGTCCGCACAGGGCAGGGGCCTACGAGCAGTACTTC
CASSPHRAGAYEQYF
>TRBV19|many|TRBJ2-2|NA
TGTGCCAGTAGTATATCAGGATACGGCGCCGGGGAGCTGTTTTTT
CASSISGYGAGELFF
>TRBV11-1|NA|TRBJ2-1|TRBD1
TGTGCCAGCAGCAGTAACACGCTGGGACAGGTTTACTACAATGAGCAGTTCTTC
CASSSNTLGQVYYNEQFF
>TRBV12-3/TRBV12-4|many|TRBJ2-3|NA
TGTGCCAGCACCCAAGCCGCCACGCAGTATTTT
CASTQAATQYF
>TRBV4-1|many|TRBJ2-5|TRBD2
TGCGCCAGCAGCCAAGGACTAGCGGAAGAGACCCAGTACTTC
CASSQGLAEETQYF
>TRBV12-3/TRBV12-4|NA|TRBJ1-1|TRBD1
TGTGCCAGCAGTTTAGCGGCCGGGACAGGAGAAAACACTGAAGCTTTCTTT
CASSLAAGTGENTEAFF
>TRBV12-3/TRBV12-4|NA|TRBJ2-2|NA
TGTGCCAGCAGTACCCGGGGCACCGGGGAGCTGTTTTTT
CASSTRGTGELFF
>TRBV5-1|many|TRBJ1-1|NA
TGCGCCAGCAGCTTAACCATGAACACTGAAGCTTTCTTT
CASSLTMNTEAFF
>TRBV20-1|many|TRBJ1-6|NA
TGCAGTGCTAGAAGTGTCAGGGCATCGCAAAGTTCACCCCTCCACTTT
CSARSVRASQSSPLHF
>TRBV7-9|NA|TRBJ2-3|TRBD2
TGTGCCAGCAGCTGGGGGGACTACAACACAGATACGCAGTATTTT
CASSWGDYNTDTQYF
>TRBV20-1|NA|TRBJ2-2|NA
TGCAGTGCTAGAGATAATTCATGGGGCACCGGGGAGCTGTTTTTT
CSARDNSWGTGELFF
>TRBV10-3|few|TRBJ2-7|NA
TGTGCCATCAGTGGGTCGGCAAACTACGAGCAGTACTTC
CAISGSANYEQYF
>TRBV11-2|NA|TRBJ2-7|NA
TGTGCCAGCAGCGACAACCCGGGATCCTACGAGCAGTACTTC
CASSDNPGSYEQYF
>TRBV9|NA|TRBJ2-1|NA
TGTGCCAGCAGCGTAGAGGGGGAGGCTGTTTACAATGAGCAGTTCTTC
CASSVEGEAVYNEQFF
>TRBV6-5|few|TRBJ1-4|TRBD1
TGTGCCAGCAGTTACCGAGAGAGGACAGGCCTTAATGAAAAACTGTTTTTT
CASSYRERTGLNEKLFF
>TRBV28|few|TRBJ2-7|NA
TGTGCCAGCAGTTGGAAGCGGTCCGCCGAGCAGTACTTC
CASSWKRSAEQYF
>TRBV12-3/TRBV12-4|many|TRBJ2-1|NA
TGTGCCAGCAGTCCTGGTGGGCCGAGCTCCTACAATGAGCAGTTCTTC
CASSPGGPSSYNEQFF
>TRBV6-1|few|TRBJ2-2|NA
TGTGCCAGCAGGCCTCCCAGGGCTTCCATGAACACCGGGGAGCTGTTTTTT
CASRPPRASMNTGELFF
>TRBV28|few|TRBJ1-4|TRBD1
TGTGCCAGCAGTCCGACAAGACAGGGGGTAAATGAAAAACTGTTTTTT
CASSPTRQGVNEKLFF
>TRBV7-9|few|TRBJ2-1|NA
TGTGCCAGCACCGAAGCGGGCTCCTACAATGAGCAGTTCTTC
CASTEAGSYNEQFF
>TRBV2|NA|TRBJ2-7|NA
TGTGCCAGCAGTGACGTCACCAGTAGTTCCTACGAGCAGTACTTC
CASSDVTSSSYEQYF
>TRBV5-1|few|TRBJ2-1|NA
TGCGCCAGCAGCTTGGGTCTAGCGCGTGAGCAGTTCTTC
CASSLGLAREQFF